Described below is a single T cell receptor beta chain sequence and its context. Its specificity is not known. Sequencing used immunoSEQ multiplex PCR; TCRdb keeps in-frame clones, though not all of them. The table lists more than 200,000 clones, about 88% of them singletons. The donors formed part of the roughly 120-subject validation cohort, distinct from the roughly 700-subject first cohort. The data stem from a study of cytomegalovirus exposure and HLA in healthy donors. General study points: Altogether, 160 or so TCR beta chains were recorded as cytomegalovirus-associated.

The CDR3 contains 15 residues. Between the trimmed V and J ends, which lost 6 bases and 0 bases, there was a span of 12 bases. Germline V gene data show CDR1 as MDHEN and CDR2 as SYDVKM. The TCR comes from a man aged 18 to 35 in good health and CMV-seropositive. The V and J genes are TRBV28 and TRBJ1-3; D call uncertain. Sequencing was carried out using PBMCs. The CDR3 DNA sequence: TGTGCCAGCAGCCCTCCATCTAGCTCTGGAAACACCATATATTTT. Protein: CASSPPSSSGNTIYF. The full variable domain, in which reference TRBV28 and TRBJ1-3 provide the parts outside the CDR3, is DVKVTQSSRYLVKRTGEKVFLECVQDMDHENMFWYRQDPGLGLRLIYFSYDVKMKEKGDIPEGYSVSREKKERFSLILESASTNQTSMYLCASSPPSSSGNTIYFGEGSWLTVV.